The T cell receptor beta chain described here comes from a study of cytomegalovirus exposure and HLA in healthy donors. CDR1 and CDR2 (germline): KGHSH, LQKENI. This CDR3 comprises 15 residues. V gave up 6 bases and J gave up 5 bases, with 19 bases separating them. PCR employed 60 Vbeta and 13 Jbeta primers. Measured with immunoSEQ multiplex PCR; TCRdb has only the in-frame clones, and not every one. The sample lists about 190,000 clones, 85% occurring once. The source material was PBMCs. The sequence derives from a boy aged 2 to 10 in good health and CMV-seronegative. J is TRBJ1-1 and V is TRBV18, with a possible D match to TRBD1 (6 bases). Here the CDR3 DNA reads TGTGCCAGCTCGCCATTAACCGAACAGGGAACTGAAGCTTTCTTT. Translating it yields CASSPLTEQGTEAFF.